The 28 T cell receptor beta chains given below trace back to one sample, sequenced in a study of human T cells and chemical hapten exposure. The time point: pre-sensitization, week 0. Indicated treatment: therapeutic diphenylcyclopropenone sensitization with weekly scalp DPC. TCRdb analysed the RACE reads with MiXCR anew, one entry per CDR3 protein. The table lists around 330,000 distinct CDR3 sequences, around 5.5% of them singletons. The specimen was whole blood, collected in connection with sensitization to the hapten diphenylcyclopropenone (DPC). These receptors all come from a woman aged 18-29 years with alopecia areata. Some clones in this sample may be carry-over from other donors' samples.

This clonotype has a handful of counts. The chain employs TRBV4-2 and TRBJ2-3; D is undetermined. The germline V gene has CDR1 LGHNA and CDR2 YNFKEQ. The CDR3 is made up of 14 amino acids. V lost 1 base to trimming and J lost 2 bases, with 7 bases between them. The CDR3 coding sequence is TGTGCCAGCAGCCAAGCCCCCGACACAGATACGCAGTATTTT. Protein product: CASSQAPDTDTQYF.

In this sample, this clonotype turned up a few times. This rearrangement joins TRBV7-2 to TRBJ2-5; 8 nucleotides match TRBD1. CDR3 length: 16 residues. V lost 4 bases, J lost 2 bases, and 9 bases stayed unmatched. The germline gives CDR1 SGHTA, CDR2 FQGNSA. Written as DNA, the CDR3 is TGTGCCAGCAGCTCCGAAATACAGGGGGGTCAAGAGACCCAGTACTTC. Protein sequence: CASSSEIQGGQETQYF.

V gene TRBV12-3 or TRBV12-4 combines with J gene TRBJ1-2; TRBD1 might be the D (5 bases). V lost 7 bases to trimming and J lost 5 bases, with 17 bases between them. The CDR3 runs to 14 residues. The CDR3 DNA sequence: TGTGCCAGCACCCCGGGACGGTCCTCGTATGGCTACACCTTC. It yields the protein CASTPGRSSYGYTF.

The rearrangement joins TRBV5-1 to TRBJ2-6, with a weak D call TRBD2 (6 bases). Germline values: CDR1 SGHRS, CDR2 YFSETQ. V was clipped by 9 bases and J by 0 bases, with 10 bases between them. The CDR3 totals 14 residues. CDR3: CATRRGSGANVLTF. The CDR3 nucleotides read TGCGCCACCCGGAGGGGCTCTGGGGCCAACGTCCTGACTTTC.

In its sample, this clonotype was seen a few times. The chain is built from TRBV4-3 and TRBJ2-7; D could derive from TRBD1 or TRBD2 (5 bases each). Trimming removed 0 bases from V and 6 bases from J, with 15 bases in between. Germline CDR1 and CDR2: LGHNA and YSLEER. CDR3 size: 15 residues. CDR3 coding DNA: TGCGCCAGCAGCCAAGAGGTGCAGGGAGTGGGCGAGCAGTACTTC. This encodes CASSQEVQGVGEQYF.

This clonotype was recorded a few times. The chain links TRBV4-2 to TRBJ1-5; no definite D call. CDR3 length: 15 residues. CDR1 and CDR2 from the germline V gene are LGHNA and YNFKEQ. V was shortened by 0 bases and J by 4 bases, with 10 bases between the two germline ends. The CDR3: CASSQEQTSNQPQHF. In DNA form, the CDR3 reads TGTGCCAGCAGCCAAGAACAGACATCTAATCAGCCCCAGCATTTT.

This clonotype was seen at least ten times. The chain joins TRBV20-1 to TRBJ2-5; 12 bases match TRBD2. Per the germline V gene, CDR1 is DFQATT and CDR2 is SNEGSKA (reference sequence). After removal of 3 bases from V and 6 bases from J, the junction contained 11 bases not matched to a gene. CDR3 length: 16 amino acids. The CDR3 protein is CSASPPSGGALQTQYF. CDR3 bases: TGCAGTGCTAGCCCCCCTAGCGGGGGGGCCTTGCAGACCCAGTACTTC.

This clonotype was detected only a few times. The chain recombines TRBV5-1 with TRBJ2-3, with TRBD2 matching 10 bases. The CDR3 extends over 17 amino acids. Germline CDR1 SGHRS, CDR2 YFSETQ. J gave up 1 base and V 4 bases, and 9 bases lay outside the gene matches. The CDR3 DNA reads TGCGCCAGCAGCCTAAAGCGGGGGGGCCCTGGCACAGATACGCAGTATTTT. It encodes CASSLKRGGPGTDTQYF.

This chain links TRBV7-2 with TRBJ1-1; possibly TRBD1 for D (6 bases). Germline V gene lookup returns CDR1 SGHTA and CDR2 FQGNSA. Trimming pared 3 bases from V and 4 bases from J, leaving 15 bases between. This CDR3 is built from 15 residues. The CDR3 protein is CASSFYLTGSTEAFF. The CDR3 DNA is TGTGCCAGCAGCTTTTATTTAACAGGGAGCACTGAAGCTTTCTTT. The full variable domain, with the rest looked up from reference TRBV7-2 and TRBJ1-1, is GAGVSQSPSNKVTEKGKDVELRCDPISGHTALYWYRQSLGQGLEFLIYFQGNSAPDKSGLPSDRFSAERTGGSVSTLTIQRTQQEDSAVYLCASSFYLTGSTEAFFGQGTRLTVV.

In this sample, this clonotype turned up a few times. The V call is TRBV12-3 or TRBV12-4, the J call TRBJ2-5; D uncertain. The CDR3 is made up of 13 amino acids. V lost 3 bases and J 5 bases, leaving 10 bases between the germline ends. This chain's CDR3 is CASSFAAGETQYF. In DNA, the CDR3 is TGTGCCAGCAGTTTCGCGGCTGGGGAGACCCAGTACTTC.

This rearrangement joins TRBV20-1 to TRBJ2-2; maybe TRBD1 (6 bases). Germline V lookup: CDR1 DFQATT, CDR2 SNEGSKA (reference sequence). CDR3 size: 14 residues. V was trimmed by 3 bases and J by 0 bases, leaving 8 bases between them. Written as DNA, the CDR3 is TGCAGTGCTAGGGGGACAACGAACACCGGGGAGCTGTTTTTT. As protein: CSARGTTNTGELFF.

This clonotype was counted at least ten times. DNA for the CDR3: TGCAGTGCTAGGACTCTAAGCGGGGGAGACTACAATGAGCAGTTCTTC. Translated: CSARTLSGGDYNEQFF. The chain carries TRBV20-1 and TRBJ2-1; 8 nucleotides agree with TRBD2. The CDR3 has 16 amino acids. Trimming removed 3 bases from V and 3 bases from J; junction bases left unmatched: 10. Germline CDR1 and CDR2: DFQATT and SNEGSKA (reference sequence).

The sample holds a few counts of this clonotype. The chain links TRBV20-1 to TRBJ1-1; D is perhaps TRBD1 (6 bases). V was pared by 6 bases and J by 4 bases, with 15 bases between. This CDR3 region has 13 residues. CDR1 DFQATT and CDR2 SNEGSKA come from the germline V gene (reference sequence). This CDR3 is CSAMSGARTEAFF. In DNA, the CDR3 is TGCAGTGCAATGTCGGGGGCTCGCACTGAAGCTTTCTTT.

This clonotype was picked up many times. The V call is TRBV12-3 or TRBV12-4, the J call TRBJ1-1; D uncertain. The CDR3 covers 13 residues. Deletions cut 5 bases from V and 2 bases from J, with 9 bases between. For the CDR3, the DNA is TGTGCCAGCAGTGGCGGAACTAACACTGAAGCTTTCTTT. This codes for CASSGGTNTEAFF.

This rearrangement joins TRBV5-1 to TRBJ1-5, with D perhaps matching TRBD1 (6 bases). The CDR3 is made up of 15 amino acids. The V end was cut by 3 bases, the J end by 4 bases, with 14 bases between. The germline V gene has CDR1 SGHRS and CDR2 YFSETQ. The DNA of the CDR3 is TGCGCCAGCAGCTCGGGCGGGGGCCCTAATCAGCCCCAGCATTTT. This translates into CASSSGGGPNQPQHF. Filled out from reference TRBV5-1 and TRBJ1-5, the complete variable domain reads KAGVTQTPRYLIKTRGQQVTLSCSPISGHRSVSWYQQTPGQGLQFLFEYFSETQRNKGNFPGRFSGRQFSNSRSEMNVSTLELGDSALYLCASSSGGGPNQPQHFGDGTRLSIL.

This clonotype has at least ten counts. The chain links TRBV6-2 or TRBV6-3 to TRBJ1-6; D is perhaps TRBD1 (6 bases). Germline V gene lookup returns CDR1 MNHEY and CDR2 SVGEGT. CDR3 length: 13 amino acids. Trimming removed 10 bases from V and 8 bases from J, with 15 bases in between. Written as DNA, the CDR3 is TGTGCCACCACCCGGTACAGGGATTCACCCCTCCACTTT. It yields the protein CATTRYRDSPLHF.

This chain connects TRBV6-6 to TRBJ1-1, with D possibly matching TRBD1 (5 bases). Germline V gene data show CDR1 as MNHNY and CDR2 as SVGAGI (reference sequence). The CDR3 spans 14 residues. V was pared by 2 bases and J by 6 bases, with 13 bases between. In DNA, the CDR3 is TGTGCCAGCAGTTACGAAAAGACAGATTCTGAAGCTTTCTTT. Translation gives CASSYEKTDSEAFF.

The table lists this clonotype with many counts. This chain uses TRBV27 with TRBJ1-6, with D uncertain. Per the germline V gene, CDR1 is MNHEY and CDR2 is SMNVEV (reference sequence). The CDR3 sequence is 16 residues long. Trimming stripped 6 bases from V and 3 bases from J, with 15 bases between. The CDR3 sequence is CASRLAGGVYNSPLHF. The CDR3 nucleotides are TGTGCCAGCAGATTGGCAGGCGGTGTCTATAATTCACCCCTCCACTTT.

This clonotype was seen repeatedly, ten times or more. The chain joins TRBV24-1 to TRBJ2-3, with 11 bases identical to TRBD2. The CDR3 runs to 17 residues. Germline V lookup: CDR1 KGHDR, CDR2 SFDVKD. V gave up 9 bases and J gave up 7 bases; unmatched junction bases: 17. The CDR3 DNA reads as TGTGCCACCGAGTCGCTAGCGGGGGGCCGCTTCGCTTATACGCAGTATTTT. It encodes CATESLAGGRFAYTQYF.

The chain joins TRBV20-1 to TRBJ1-4; the D gene is possibly TRBD1 (5 bases). V lost 6 bases, J lost 8 bases, and 10 bases lay in between. This CDR3 region has 11 residues. Germline CDR1 is DFQATT and CDR2 is SNEGSKA (reference sequence). Written as DNA, the CDR3 is TGCAGTGCCTCCCAGGGAGAAAAACTGTTTTTT. Encoded protein: CSASQGEKLFF.

With regard to this clonotype: A read error is possible here, since a much larger clone lies one base away. The gene calls are TRBV7-2 and TRBJ2-3; D gene uncertain. This CDR3 spans 15 amino acids. CDR1 is SGHTA, CDR2 FQGNSA, per germline. V lost 5 bases to trimming and J lost 2 bases, with 14 bases between them. CDR3 nucleotide sequence: TGTGCCAGCAGCCTAGGAAGATTAACCACAGATACGCAGTATTTT. Its translation is CASSLGRLTTDTQYF.

This clonotype was counted at least ten times. The V and J genes are TRBV7-8 and TRBJ2-3; D unclear. Trimming pared 5 bases from V and 6 bases from J, leaving 12 bases between. Germline V gene lookup returns CDR1 SGHVS and CDR2 FQNEAQ. CDR3 length equals 13 residues. The CDR3 protein is CASSVRTDDTQYF. CDR3 sequence (DNA): TGTGCCAGCAGCGTCAGGACGGACGATACGCAGTATTTT.

The sample holds a few counts of this clonotype. The V call is TRBV7-2, the J call TRBJ2-5; either TRBD1 or TRBD2 may supply D (6 bases each). The germline gives CDR1 SGHTA, CDR2 FQGNSA. The CDR3 covers 16 residues. V was trimmed by 1 base and J by 5 bases, leaving 17 bases between them. CDR3 sequence: CASSLVSTGAGETQYF. The CDR3 DNA follows: TGTGCCAGCAGCTTAGTTTCGACGGGGGCCGGGGAGACCCAGTACTTC.

This clonotype was counted ten times or more. The gene calls are TRBV6-2 or TRBV6-3 and TRBJ2-7; D is unresolved. Trimming shortened V by 2 bases and J by 4 bases, and 9 bases separated the two germline ends. Per germline, CDR1 MNHEY and CDR2 SVGEGT. The CDR3 has 13 residues. CDR3 coding DNA: TGTGCCAGCAGTTACCCACCGGTATACGAGCAGTACTTC. It is translated as CASSYPPVYEQYF.

This clonotype was picked up many times. V usage is TRBV29-1 and J usage is TRBJ2-5; 8 nucleotides line up with TRBD2. This CDR3 has 12 residues. With 3 bases clipped from V and 5 bases from J, the junction kept 2 bases outside the gene matches. Germline CDR1 reads SQVTM; CDR2 reads ANQGSEA. The CDR3 DNA sequence: TGCAGCGTTGACTTAGCGGGGGAGACCCAGTACTTC. Amino acid sequence: CSVDLAGETQYF.

The chain uses TRBV28 and TRBJ1-3, with D possibly TRBD1 on 5 matching bases. The CDR3 sequence is 16 residues long. The germline V gene has CDR1 MDHEN and CDR2 SYDVKM. V lost 6 bases to trimming and J lost 8 bases, with 23 bases between them. The CDR3 sequence: CASRYNTGTNEHTIYF. CDR3 DNA: TGTGCCAGCAGGTATAATACCGGGACCAATGAACACACCATATATTTT.

There are many counts of this clonotype. The V call is TRBV6-5, the J call TRBJ2-5; the match to TRBD2 covers 8 bases. Losses at the gene ends were 5 bases for V and 2 bases for J; bases not matched to a gene: 10. The V gene's germline CDR1 is MNHEY and CDR2 SVGAGI. The CDR3 is made up of 16 amino acids. In DNA, the CDR3 is TGTGCCAGCAGTCGTACTAGCGGAGGAGATCAAGAGACCCAGTACTTC. Translated: CASSRTSGGDQETQYF.

The V call is TRBV7-3, the J call TRBJ2-2; D gene ambiguous. The V end was cut by 3 bases, the J end by 1 base, with 6 bases between. The germline CDR1 and CDR2 sequences are SGHTA and FQGTGA. The CDR3 contains 14 residues. CDR3 in amino acids: CASSFVQNTGELFF. The CDR3 DNA sequence: TGTGCCAGCAGCTTTGTGCAGAACACCGGGGAGCTGTTTTTT.